Following are 20 T cell receptor beta chains from one sample sequenced in a study of blood T cell repertoires in COVID-19. Some clones are missing from TCRdb's copy, which holds only in-frame ones; the method was immunoSEQ multiplex PCR. The table lists some 45,000 clones, 70% to 90% of them singletons. The specimen was peripheral blood. The receptors shown here come from a human donor in a cohort sampled during active COVID-19.

The chain combines TRBV2 with TRBJ2-7, with 7 bases matching TRBD1. The V gene end was trimmed by 6 bases and the J gene end by 1 base; junction bases not matched to a gene: 9. The length of the CDR3 is 15 residues. Germline CDR1 is SNHLY and CDR2 is FYNNEI. CDR3 in amino acids: CASRKGTEVSYEQYF. CDR3 DNA: TGTGCCAGCAGGAAAGGGACAGAAGTGTCCTACGAGCAGTACTTC.

This clone was detected once. J is TRBJ1-1 and V is TRBV5-4; TRBD1 might be the D (5 bases). Trimming shortened V by 4 bases and J by 0 bases, and 10 bases separated the two germline ends. This CDR3 has 14 amino acids. Germline lookup yields CDR1 SGHNT and CDR2 YYREEE (reference sequence). In DNA form, the CDR3 reads TGTGCCAGCAGCACACGGGGGGTGAACACTGAAGCTTTCTTT. The encoded protein is CASSTRGVNTEAFF.

This clone was seen a handful of times. This rearrangement joins TRBV18 to TRBJ2-5; perhaps TRBD1 as D (5 bases). V was trimmed by 3 bases and J by 5 bases, leaving 13 bases between them. Germline V CDR1 and CDR2: KGHSH, LQKENI. This CDR3 contains 14 residues. For the CDR3, the DNA is TGTGCCAGCTCACCGCGGCAGGGAAAGGAGACCCAGTACTTC. Its protein is CASSPRQGKETQYF.

The V call is TRBV19, the J call TRBJ2-1, with a weak D call TRBD2 (5 bases). The CDR3 is 12 amino acids. V was cut by 5 bases and J by 8 bases, with 10 bases left in between. Germline values: CDR1 LNHDA, CDR2 SQIVND (reference sequence). Here the CDR3 reads CASSSTRDEQFF. The DNA for the CDR3 is TGTGCCAGTAGTTCAACTAGAGATGAGCAGTTCTTC.

V gene TRBV7-9 combines with J gene TRBJ2-7; 7 positions match TRBD1. J was trimmed by 2 bases and V by 4 bases; bases with no gene match: 5. The CDR3 runs 14 residues. Germline CDR1 SEHNR, CDR2 FQNEAQ (reference sequence). The CDR3 bases are TGTGCCAGCAGCTCTCGGACAGGCCCCTACGAGCAGTACTTC. This translates into CASSSRTGPYEQYF.

This clone came up once. This sequence joins TRBV6-5 and TRBJ1-2; 7 bases agree with TRBD1. Germline values: CDR1 MNHEY, CDR2 SVGAGI. The CDR3 covers 14 residues. V gave up 6 bases and J gave up 6 bases; unmatched junction bases: 10. The CDR3 DNA sequence: TGTGCCAGCAGGACCCGACAGGGATCGGATGGCTACACCTTC. Translation gives CASRTRQGSDGYTF.

The genes are TRBV7-9 and TRBJ2-4, with TRBD2 identical over 11 bases. CDR1 is SEHNR, CDR2 FQNEAQ, per germline (reference sequence). The V segment lost 5 bases and the J segment 8 bases; nucleotides outside the gene matches: 8. The CDR3 spans 15 residues. The CDR3 bases are TGTGCCAGCAGCCCAACACTAGCGGGGGCGGACATTCAGTACTTC. Residues: CASSPTLAGADIQYF.

In this sample, this clone turned up once. The J gene is TRBJ1-1, the V gene TRBV6-5, with 10 bases fitting TRBD1. Germline CDR1 MNHEY, CDR2 SVGAGI. Germline trimming cut 6 bases from V and 6 bases from J; bases unmatched to any gene: 4. The CDR3 runs to 13 residues. CDR3 amino acids: CASSHGQGAEAFF. The DNA for the CDR3 is TGTGCCAGCAGCCACGGACAGGGGGCTGAAGCTTTCTTT.

This clone was seen a handful of times. The chain joins TRBV6-5 to TRBJ2-5; 9 bases match TRBD1. CDR1 is MNHEY and CDR2 is SVGAGI in the germline V gene. This CDR3 is 15 amino acids long. V shed 0 bases and J 4 bases; nucleotides not matched to a gene: 3. Here the CDR3 reads CASSYSTTGGETQYF. The CDR3 nucleotides read TGTGCCAGCAGTTACTCGACGACAGGGGGAGAGACCCAGTACTTC.

The CDR3 region is CASSPNGGAMDTQYF. CDR3 bases: TGTGCCAGCAGCCCAAACGGGGGGGCTATGGATACGCAGTATTTT. J is TRBJ2-3 and V is TRBV3-1 (or the pseudogene TRBV3-2); 8 bases map to TRBD2. CDR1 is LGHDT and CDR2 is YNNKEL in the germline V gene (reference sequence). This CDR3 contains 15 residues. The V and J ends lost 4 bases and 6 bases, in that order; junction bases with no gene match: 9.

This rearrangement joins TRBV6-5 to TRBJ2-5; possible D gene TRBD1, 6 bases. Trimming left V 7 bases short and J 1 base short, with 13 bases between. The CDR3 totals 14 residues. Germline CDR1 reads MNHEY; CDR2 reads SVGAGI. The CDR3 bases are TGTGCCAGCAACAGCGGCAGGGGCCAAGAGACCCAGTACTTC. Protein sequence: CASNSGRGQETQYF.

V usage is TRBV3-1 (or the pseudogene TRBV3-2) and J usage is TRBJ2-1; no clear D. CDR1 is LGHDT, CDR2 YNNKEL, per germline (reference sequence). The CDR3 contains 15 residues. With 4 bases removed from V and 4 bases from J, the gap between germline ends came to 14 bases. The CDR3 spells CASSPTVNSYNEQFF. As DNA, the CDR3 is TGTGCCAGCAGCCCCACAGTAAACTCATACAATGAGCAGTTCTTC.

V gene TRBV6-5 combines with J gene TRBJ1-2, with D possibly TRBD1 on 5 matching bases. V was cut by 10 bases and J by 3 bases, with 15 bases left in between. CDR1 is MNHEY and CDR2 is SVGAGI in the germline V gene. The CDR3 has 13 residues. The CDR3 is CATVGVGDYGYTF. The CDR3 DNA reads as TGTGCCACGGTGGGTGTAGGGGACTATGGCTACACCTTC.

The CDR3 DNA is TGTGCCAGCAGCTTATCAGGACAGGGAGGCGGTGAGCAGTTCTTC. Protein sequence: CASSLSGQGGGEQFF. The gene calls are TRBV7-3 and TRBJ2-1; 8 nucleotides line up with TRBD1. Looked up from germline, CDR1 is SGHTA and CDR2 is FQGTGA. The CDR3 spans 15 residues. J gave up 9 bases and V 2 bases, and 9 bases lay outside the gene matches.

This clone occurred once. This chain connects TRBV3-1 (or the pseudogene TRBV3-2) to TRBJ1-6; D remains ambiguous. The CDR3 consists of 15 residues. The V end lost 0 bases, the J end lost 6 bases, and 9 bases lay between the germline ends. CDR1 and CDR2 (germline): LGHDT, YNNKEL (reference sequence). The CDR3 DNA reads TGTGCCAGCAGCCAAGATTCGCAGGCTAATTCACCCCTCCACTTT. Protein: CASSQDSQANSPLHF.

In the case of this clone: Mismatch with germline at one junction end may stem from a read error. The chain joins TRBV4-2 to TRBJ1-2; D remains ambiguous. Germline V gene data show CDR1 as LGHNA and CDR2 as YNFKEQ. There are 14 residues in the CDR3. CDR3 residues: CAGSQVGGDYGYTF. CDR3 DNA: TGTGCCGGCAGCCAAGTTGGCGGAGACTATGGCTACACCTTC.

The V call is TRBV2, the J call TRBJ2-1, with 8 bases identical to TRBD1. V shed 4 bases and J 9 bases; nucleotides not matched to a gene: 5. This CDR3 comprises 13 residues. Germline CDR1 is SNHLY and CDR2 is FYNNEI. The CDR3 bases are TGTGCCAGCAGTGCGTACAGGGGGACTGAGCAGTTCTTC. Translation gives CASSAYRGTEQFF.

This chain joins TRBV19 and TRBJ2-5; 8 bases line up with TRBD1. CDR3 length: 13 amino acids. Germline CDR1 and CDR2: LNHDA and SQIVND (reference sequence). The junction had 7 bases not matched to a gene; V was cut back by 6 bases and J by 7 bases. This CDR3 reads CASSPTGERTQYF. In DNA form, the CDR3 reads TGTGCCAGTAGCCCGACAGGGGAGAGGACCCAGTACTTC.

This clone was counted a few times. The chain uses TRBV5-6 and TRBJ2-5; the D is unclear. V was clipped by 4 bases and J by 4 bases, with 20 bases between them. The CDR3 contains 16 residues. CDR1 is SGHDT and CDR2 is YYEEEE in the germline V gene. CDR3 region: CASSQPDTGSGETQYF. As DNA, the CDR3 is TGTGCCAGCAGCCAACCAGATACGGGTTCTGGAGAGACCCAGTACTTC.

The chain carries TRBV9 and TRBJ2-1, with TRBD2 identical over 7 bases. This CDR3 is 14 amino acids long. Germline V gene data show CDR1 as SGDLS and CDR2 as YYNGEE. V lost 4 bases and J lost 8; bases outside the gene matches: 9. CDR3 sequence reads: CASSHRDYFDEQFF. The CDR3 DNA reads as TGTGCCAGCAGCCACCGGGACTACTTCGATGAGCAGTTCTTC.